What follows are 16 T cell receptor beta chains derived from one specimen sequenced in a study of cytomegalovirus exposure and HLA in healthy donors. Both 60 Vbeta primers and 13 Jbeta primers went into the PCR. Produced via immunoSEQ multiplex PCR; TCRdb's table is partial and in-frame only. Of around 91,000 clones in the sample, roughly 80% were seen once. Sequences were obtained from PBMCs. Receptor source: a woman between 40 and 50 years old in good health and CMV-seropositive.

This clone was picked up one time. The chain links TRBV7-2 to TRBJ2-7; no reliable D call. Deletions cut 1 base from V and 4 bases from J, with 5 bases between. CDR1 is SGHTA and CDR2 is FQGNSA in the germline V gene. The CDR3 is 12 amino acids. The CDR3 is CASSLDKYEQYF. The CDR3 DNA sequence: TGTGCCAGCAGCTTAGACAAATACGAGCAGTACTTC. Supplemented by reference TRBV7-2 and TRBJ2-7, the full variable domain reads GAGVSQSPSNKVTEKGKDVELRCDPISGHTALYWYRQSLGQGLEFLIYFQGNSAPDKSGLPSDRFSAERTGGSVSTLTIQRTQQEDSAVYLCASSLDKYEQYFGPGTRLTVT.

This sequence joins TRBV19 and TRBJ1-1; possibly TRBD1 for D (5 bases). CDR3 length: 15 amino acids. Germline V gene sequence: CDR1 LNHDA, CDR2 SQIVND (reference sequence). V shed 3 bases and J shed 0 bases, with 11 bases lying between them. In nucleotides, the CDR3 is TGTGCCAGTAGTATTGAAGGGGTCATGAACACTGAAGCTTTCTTT. This translates into CASSIEGVMNTEAFF.

The V and J genes are TRBV4-1 and TRBJ1-2; no clear D. CDR3 length: 16 amino acids. Germline assignment: CDR1 MGHRA and CDR2 YSYEKL. Trimming pared 0 bases from V and 1 base from J, leaving 12 bases between. The CDR3 sequence is CASSQDPLSVNYGYTF. DNA of the CDR3: TGCGCCAGCAGCCAAGACCCTCTATCGGTTAACTATGGCTACACCTTC.

In its sample, this clone was seen once. CDR3 amino acids: CASSQGLATDTQYF. The CDR3 bases are TGTGCCAGCAGCCAGGGCTTGGCGACAGATACGCAGTATTTT. The rearrangement joins TRBV6-5 to TRBJ2-3, with D possibly TRBD1 on 5 matching bases. Deletions cut 6 bases from V and 3 bases from J, with 13 bases between. This CDR3 spans 14 amino acids. Germline values: CDR1 MNHEY, CDR2 SVGAGI.

The chain carries TRBV19 and TRBJ1-2; 8 bases agree with TRBD1. The CDR3 consists of 13 residues. Germline CDR1 and CDR2: LNHDA and SQIVND (reference sequence). The V and J ends lost 7 bases and 8 bases, in that order; junction bases with no gene match: 9. DNA for the CDR3: TGTGCCAGTAACGCAGGGGGCGTAAAGGGCTACACCTTC. It translates to CASNAGGVKGYTF.

V gene TRBV2 combines with J gene TRBJ2-2, with 8 positions matching TRBD2. This CDR3 comprises 14 residues. CDR1 is SNHLY and CDR2 is FYNNEI in the germline V gene. The V and J ends lost 8 bases and 5 bases, in that order; junction bases with no gene match: 7. DNA for the CDR3: TGTGCCAGCTTTGGACTAGCCCGAACCGGGGAGCTGTTTTTT. Amino acid sequence: CASFGLARTGELFF.

J is TRBJ2-7 and V is TRBV9; 9 positions match TRBD1. This CDR3 region has 16 residues. The V gene end was trimmed by 3 bases and the J gene end by 6 bases; junction bases not matched to a gene: 13. Germline values: CDR1 SGDLS, CDR2 YYNGEE. In DNA, the CDR3 is TGTGCCAGCAGCGCGTGGGGGGGACAGGGCCTGACCGAGCAGTACTTC. Protein sequence: CASSAWGGQGLTEQYF.

V usage is TRBV5-4 and J usage is TRBJ2-5, with 7 positions matching TRBD2. CDR1 is SGHNT and CDR2 is YYREEE in the germline V gene (reference sequence). The CDR3 runs 15 residues. The ends lost 5 bases at V and 2 bases at J; junction bases unmatched: 9. The CDR3 bases are TGTGCCAGCAGGTACCGGGGGGATCAACAAGAGACCCAGTACTTC. Its translation: CASRYRGDQQETQYF. Full variable domain (missing parts from reference TRBV5-4 and TRBJ2-5): ETGVTQSPTHLIKTRGQQVTLRCSSQSGHNTVSWYQQALGQGPQFIFQYYREEENGRGNFPPRFSGLQFPNYSSELNVNALELDDSALYLCASRYRGDQQETQYFGPGTRLLVL.

The V gene is TRBV14, the J gene TRBJ2-3, with TRBD2 matching 7 bases. CDR1 and CDR2 from the germline V gene are SGHDN and FVKESK. Unmatched junction bases numbered 9, after V lost 4 bases and J lost 2 bases. The CDR3 is made up of 16 amino acids. CDR3 coding DNA: TGTGCCAGCAGCCCCCGGACTAGTATGCCCACAGATACGCAGTATTTT. Translating it yields CASSPRTSMPTDTQYF.

This clone was picked up a small number of times. The CDR3 bases are TGTGCCAGCAGCCTTTACACCGGGGAGCTGTTTTTT. Its protein is CASSLYTGELFF. The chain has TRBV5-5 and TRBJ2-2; no definite D call. The CDR3 is 12 amino acids. V dropped 4 bases and J dropped 3 bases, with 4 bases sitting between them. From germline, CDR1 is SGHKS and CDR2 YYEKEE (reference sequence).

The J gene is TRBJ2-7, the V gene TRBV6-6, with TRBD1 as a possible D gene (7 bases). CDR3 length: 14 amino acids. CDR1 is MNHNY, CDR2 SVGAGI, per germline (reference sequence). V lost 0 bases, J lost 6 bases, and 12 bases lay in between. The CDR3 DNA sequence: TGTGCCAGCAGTTACTCGAGGCAGGGGGGCGAGCAGTACTTC. It specifies CASSYSRQGGEQYF.

V is TRBV4-3 and J is TRBJ2-7, with TRBD2 matching over 8 bases. The CDR3 spans 16 residues. Germline assignment: CDR1 LGHNA and CDR2 YSLEER. J was trimmed by 2 bases and V by 0 bases; bases with no gene match: 6. CDR3 residues: CASSQDAGGAAYEQYF. The CDR3 bases are TGCGCCAGCAGCCAAGACGCCGGGGGGGCAGCCTACGAGCAGTACTTC.

The chain links TRBV21-1 to TRBJ2-7; the D segment call TRBD2 is taken from the table without a DNA check. TRBV21-1 is flagged as a pseudogene. This CDR3 is built from 16 residues. The CDR3 bases are TGTGCCAGCAGCAAACCCGCGGGAGCCTCGGACTACGAGCAGTACTTC. Amino acids: CASSKPAGASDYEQYF.

This clone was observed a few times. The chain links TRBV6-6 to TRBJ2-1; 8 bases are a match to TRBD2. CDR1 is MNHNY, CDR2 SVGAGI, per germline (reference sequence). The CDR3 spans 14 residues. V lost 5 bases, J lost 7 bases, and 7 bases stayed unmatched. In DNA, the CDR3 is TGTGCCAGCAGTCCACCGGGAGGGCCGAATGAGCAGTTCTTC. This gives the protein CASSPPGGPNEQFF.

The V call is TRBV27, the J call TRBJ2-3; D call uncertain. CDR3 size: 13 residues. CDR1 and CDR2 (germline): MNHEY, SMNVEV (reference sequence). Trimming stripped 4 bases from V and 5 bases from J, with 10 bases between. In DNA, the CDR3 is TGTGCCAGCAGTTACCTGGTCGGAGATACGCAGTATTTT. Translation gives CASSYLVGDTQYF.

This chain joins TRBV7-9 and TRBJ2-3; 9 bases agree with TRBD2. Germline CDR1 is SEHNR and CDR2 is FQNEAQ (reference sequence). V shed 5 bases and J 2 bases; nucleotides not matched to a gene: 8. This CDR3 spans 16 amino acids. CDR3: CASSLYSGGNTDTQYF. The DNA of the CDR3 is TGTGCCAGCAGCCTGTATAGCGGGGGCAACACAGATACGCAGTATTTT.